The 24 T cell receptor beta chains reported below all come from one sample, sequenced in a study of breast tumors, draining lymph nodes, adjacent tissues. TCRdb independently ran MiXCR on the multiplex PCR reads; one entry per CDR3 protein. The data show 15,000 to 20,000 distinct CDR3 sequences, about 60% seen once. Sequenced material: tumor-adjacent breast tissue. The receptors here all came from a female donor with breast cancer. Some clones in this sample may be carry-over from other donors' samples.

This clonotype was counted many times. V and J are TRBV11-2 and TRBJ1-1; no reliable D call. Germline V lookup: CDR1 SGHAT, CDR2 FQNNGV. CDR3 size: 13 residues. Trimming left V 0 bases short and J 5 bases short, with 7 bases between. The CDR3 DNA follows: TGTGCCAGCAGCTTAGATCCGGCAACTGAAGCTTTCTTT. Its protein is CASSLDPATEAFF.

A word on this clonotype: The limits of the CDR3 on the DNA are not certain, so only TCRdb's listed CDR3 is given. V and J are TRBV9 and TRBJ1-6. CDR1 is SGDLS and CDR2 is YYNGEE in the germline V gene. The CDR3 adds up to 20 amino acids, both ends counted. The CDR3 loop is CASSFYICSASREPNSPLHF.

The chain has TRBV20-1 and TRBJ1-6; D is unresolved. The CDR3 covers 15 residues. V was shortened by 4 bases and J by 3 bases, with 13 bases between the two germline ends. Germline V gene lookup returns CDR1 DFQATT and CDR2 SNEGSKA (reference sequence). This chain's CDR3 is CSATHRGGYNSPLHF. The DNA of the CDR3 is TGCAGTGCTACCCACCGGGGAGGCTATAATTCACCCCTCCACTTT.

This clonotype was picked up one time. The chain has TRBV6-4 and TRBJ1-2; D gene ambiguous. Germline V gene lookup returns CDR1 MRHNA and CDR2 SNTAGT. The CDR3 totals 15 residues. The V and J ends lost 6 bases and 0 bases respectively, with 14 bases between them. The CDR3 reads CASSRQHETNYGYTF. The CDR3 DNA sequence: TGTGCCAGCAGCAGACAACACGAGACTAACTATGGCTACACCTTC.

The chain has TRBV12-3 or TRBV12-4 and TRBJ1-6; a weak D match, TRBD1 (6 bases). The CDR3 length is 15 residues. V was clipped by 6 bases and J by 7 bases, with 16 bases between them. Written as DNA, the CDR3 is TGTGCCAGCAGCCCCAGGGGAGGCAGGAATTCACCCCTCCACTTT. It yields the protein CASSPRGGRNSPLHF.

CDR3 nucleotide sequence: TGTGCCAGCAGCTTGGGACAGGGGCACTACGAGCAGTACTTC. Its protein product is CASSLGQGHYEQYF. The rearrangement uses TRBV5-5 and TRBJ2-7, with 8 bases matching TRBD1. With V trimmed by 0 bases and J by 3 bases, 2 bases remained unmatched. CDR3 length equals 14 residues. Germline CDR1 and CDR2: SGHKS and YYEKEE (reference sequence).

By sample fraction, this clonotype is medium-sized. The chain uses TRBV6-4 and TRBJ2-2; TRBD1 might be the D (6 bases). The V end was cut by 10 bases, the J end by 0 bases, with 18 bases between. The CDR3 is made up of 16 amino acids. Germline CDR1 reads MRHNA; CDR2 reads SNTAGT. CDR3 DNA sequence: TGTGCCACCAGCCGGGACACCTTCTCGAACACCGGGGAGCTGTTTTTT. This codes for CATSRDTFSNTGELFF.

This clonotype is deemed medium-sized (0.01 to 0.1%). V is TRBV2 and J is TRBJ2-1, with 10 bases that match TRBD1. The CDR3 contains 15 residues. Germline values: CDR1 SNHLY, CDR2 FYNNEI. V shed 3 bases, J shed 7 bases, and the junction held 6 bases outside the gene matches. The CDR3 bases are TGTGCCAGCAGTGATTGGGACAGGGGACGGAATGAGCAGTTCTTC. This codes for CASSDWDRGRNEQFF.

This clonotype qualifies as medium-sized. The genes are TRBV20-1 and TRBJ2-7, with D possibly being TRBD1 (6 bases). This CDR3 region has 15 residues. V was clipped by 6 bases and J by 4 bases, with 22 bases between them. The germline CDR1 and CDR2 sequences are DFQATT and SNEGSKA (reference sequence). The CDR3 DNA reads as TGCAGTGCCCGACCCCTAGGGGGAATCGTGTACGAGCAGTACTTC. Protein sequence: CSARPLGGIVYEQYF.

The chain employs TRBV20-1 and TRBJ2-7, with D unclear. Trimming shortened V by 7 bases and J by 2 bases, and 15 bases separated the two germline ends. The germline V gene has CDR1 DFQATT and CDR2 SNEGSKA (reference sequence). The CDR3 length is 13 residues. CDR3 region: CSVSSGLTYEQYV. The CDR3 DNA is TGCAGTGTATCCTCCGGCCTAACCTACGAGCAGTACGTC.

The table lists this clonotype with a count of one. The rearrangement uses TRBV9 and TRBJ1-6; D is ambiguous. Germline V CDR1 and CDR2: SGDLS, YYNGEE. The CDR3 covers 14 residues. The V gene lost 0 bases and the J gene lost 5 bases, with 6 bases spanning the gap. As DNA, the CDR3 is TGTGCCAGCAGCGTAGTTCCAGATAATTCACCCCTCCACTTT. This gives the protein CASSVVPDNSPLHF.

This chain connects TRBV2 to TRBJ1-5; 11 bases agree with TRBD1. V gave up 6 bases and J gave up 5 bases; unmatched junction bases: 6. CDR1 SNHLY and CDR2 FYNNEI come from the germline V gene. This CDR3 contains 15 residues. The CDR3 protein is CASRRTGGPHQPQHF. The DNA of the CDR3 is TGTGCCAGCAGACGGACAGGGGGCCCCCATCAGCCCCAGCATTTT.

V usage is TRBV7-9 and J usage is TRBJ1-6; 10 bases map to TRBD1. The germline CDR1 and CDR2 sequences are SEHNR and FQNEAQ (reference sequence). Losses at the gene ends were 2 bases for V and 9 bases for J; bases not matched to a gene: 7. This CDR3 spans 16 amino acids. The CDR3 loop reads CASSLIPRTGGSPLHF. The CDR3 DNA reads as TGTGCCAGCAGCTTAATTCCCCGGACAGGGGGTTCACCCCTCCACTTT.

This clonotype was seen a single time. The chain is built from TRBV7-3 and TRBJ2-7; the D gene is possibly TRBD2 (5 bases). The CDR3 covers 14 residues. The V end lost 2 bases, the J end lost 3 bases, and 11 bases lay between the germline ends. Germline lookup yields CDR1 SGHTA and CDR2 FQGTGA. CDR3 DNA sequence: TGTGCCAGCAGCTTACGGCCTAGCAGCTACGAGCAGTACTTC. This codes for CASSLRPSSYEQYF. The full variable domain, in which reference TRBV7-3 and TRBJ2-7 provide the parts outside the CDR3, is GAGVSQTPSNKVTEKGKYVELRCDPISGHTALYWYRQSLGQGPEFLIYFQGTGAADDSGLPNDRFFAVRPEGSVSTLKIQRTERGDSAVYLCASSLRPSSYEQYFGPGTRLTVT.

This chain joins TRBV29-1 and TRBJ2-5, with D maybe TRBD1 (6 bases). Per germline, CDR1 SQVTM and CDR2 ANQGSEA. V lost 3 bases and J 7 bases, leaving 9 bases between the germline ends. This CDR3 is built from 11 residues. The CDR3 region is CSVDQQGTQYF. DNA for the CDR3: TGCAGCGTTGACCAACAGGGGACCCAGTACTTC.

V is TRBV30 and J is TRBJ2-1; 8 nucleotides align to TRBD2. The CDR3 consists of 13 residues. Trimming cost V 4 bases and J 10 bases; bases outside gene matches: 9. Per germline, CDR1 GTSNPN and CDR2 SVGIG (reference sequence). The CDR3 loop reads CAWKVAGFREQFF. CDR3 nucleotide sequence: TGTGCCTGGAAGGTAGCGGGATTCCGGGAGCAGTTCTTC. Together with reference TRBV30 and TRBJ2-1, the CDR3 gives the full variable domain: SQTIHQWPATLVQPVGSPLSLECTVEGTSNPNLYWYRQAAGRGLQLLFYSVGIGQISSEVPQNLSASRPQDRQFILSSKKLLLSDSGFYLCAWKVAGFREQFFGPGTRLTVL.

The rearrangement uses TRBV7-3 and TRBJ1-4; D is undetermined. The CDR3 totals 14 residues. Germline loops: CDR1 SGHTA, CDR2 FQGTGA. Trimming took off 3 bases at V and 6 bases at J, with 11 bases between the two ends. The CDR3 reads CASSFARADEKLFF. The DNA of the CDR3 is TGTGCCAGCAGCTTCGCAAGGGCAGATGAAAAACTGTTTTTT. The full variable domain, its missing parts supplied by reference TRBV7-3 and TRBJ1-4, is GAGVSQTPSNKVTEKGKYVELRCDPISGHTALYWYRQSLGQGPEFLIYFQGTGAADDSGLPNDRFFAVRPEGSVSTLKIQRTERGDSAVYLCASSFARADEKLFFGSGTQLSVL.

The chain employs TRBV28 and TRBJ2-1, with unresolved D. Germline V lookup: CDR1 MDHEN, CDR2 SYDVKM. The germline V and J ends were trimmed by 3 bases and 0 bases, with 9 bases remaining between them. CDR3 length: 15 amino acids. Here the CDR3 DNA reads TGTGCCAGCAGTTTCCCGGACGACTCCTACAATGAGCAGTTCTTC. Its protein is CASSFPDDSYNEQFF. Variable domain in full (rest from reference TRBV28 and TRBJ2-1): DVKVTQSSRYLVKRTGEKVFLECVQDMDHENMFWYRQDPGLGLRLIYFSYDVKMKEKGDIPEGYSVSREKKERFSLILESASTNQTSMYLCASSFPDDSYNEQFFGPGTRLTVL.

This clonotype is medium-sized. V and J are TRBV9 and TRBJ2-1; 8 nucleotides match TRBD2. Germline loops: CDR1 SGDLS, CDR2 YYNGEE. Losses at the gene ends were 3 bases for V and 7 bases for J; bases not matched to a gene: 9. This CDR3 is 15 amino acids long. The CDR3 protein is CASSAPSGGLNEQFF. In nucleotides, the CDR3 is TGTGCCAGCAGCGCTCCGTCGGGGGGGCTTAATGAGCAGTTCTTC.

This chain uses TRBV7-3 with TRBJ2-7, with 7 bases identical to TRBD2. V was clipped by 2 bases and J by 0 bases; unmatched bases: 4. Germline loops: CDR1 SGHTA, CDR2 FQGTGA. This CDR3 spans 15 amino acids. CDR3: CASSLWGGSSYEQYV. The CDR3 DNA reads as TGTGCCAGCAGCTTATGGGGGGGGAGCTCCTACGAGCAGTACGTC.

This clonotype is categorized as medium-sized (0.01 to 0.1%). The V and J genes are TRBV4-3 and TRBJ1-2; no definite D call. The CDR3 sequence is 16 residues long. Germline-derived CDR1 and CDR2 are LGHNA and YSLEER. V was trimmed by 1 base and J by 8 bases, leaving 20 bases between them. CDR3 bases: TGCGCCAGCAGCCAAGCCGTGTTGGAGGAAGGTGGCGGCTACACCTTC. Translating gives CASSQAVLEEGGGYTF.

The CDR3 reads CASSARAHEQYF. Here the CDR3 DNA reads TGTGCCAGCAGTGCGAGGGCCCACGAGCAGTACTTC. This chain uses TRBV2 with TRBJ2-7, with D perhaps matching TRBD2 (5 bases). V shed 4 bases and J shed 5 bases, with 9 bases lying between them. Germline loops: CDR1 SNHLY, CDR2 FYNNEI. The CDR3 length is 12 residues.

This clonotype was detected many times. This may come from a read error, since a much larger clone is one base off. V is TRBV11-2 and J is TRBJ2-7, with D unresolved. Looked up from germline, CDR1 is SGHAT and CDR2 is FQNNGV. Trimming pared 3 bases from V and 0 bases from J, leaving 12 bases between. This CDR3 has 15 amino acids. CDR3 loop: CASSLSTSTSYEQYF. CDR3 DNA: TGTGCCAGCAGCTTGTCGACGAGCACCTCCTACGAGCAGTACTTC.

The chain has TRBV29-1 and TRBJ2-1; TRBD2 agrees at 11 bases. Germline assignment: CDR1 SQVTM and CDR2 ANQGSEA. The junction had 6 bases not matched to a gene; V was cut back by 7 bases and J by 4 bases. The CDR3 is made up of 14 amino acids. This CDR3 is CSGILAGVYNEQFF. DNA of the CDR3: TGCAGCGGCATACTAGCGGGAGTATACAATGAGCAGTTCTTC.